This paragraph reports one T cell receptor (beta chain). Its recognized antigen is unknown. Per-nucleotide qualities are absent, and no much larger clonotype sits a single base away. Each clonotype received, on average, about 10x coverage in deep resolution sequencing performed on a MiSeq, where the target depth lay between 1 in 1 million and 1 in 200,000 T cells. The immunoSEQ hsTCRB Kit was used to generate the TCR beta libraries. Under the source paper's analysis protocol: ImmunoSEQ Data Assistant and ImmunoSEQ Analyzer were used for data analysis, and V, D and J genes were assigned according to IMGT definitions. Clonality was computed as one minus normalized Shannon entropy of productive rearrangement frequencies, ranging from 0 to 1. Only overrepresented clonotypes making up at least 0.05% of the repertoire of each patient were included in the public clonotype analysis. Some 14 age-matched healthy donor repertoires from immuneACCESS served as clonality controls. TCRdb re-hosts the immuneACCESS table, in-frame sequences only. Its copies lack some clones; in the studies checked, an unresolved V gene accounts for under half of them, and the cause for the rest is not known. Clone size and the V and J calls come from that table; the DNA yielded D and trimming. The sample table records approximately 280,000 clones; about 72% of these occur just once. About 5% of the sample is in the top ten clones.

This sample stems from a study of cytotoxic CD8 clonotypes in ibrutinib-treated CLL (dated by TCRdb to about 2021). Looking at the study overall: In this cohort, approximately 15 patients were treatment-naive and about a dozen were relapsed/refractory, while some 18 had unmutated IGHV. On average, each sample had 255,043 productive templates and approximately 89,000 productive rearrangements. Cryopreserved peripheral blood mononuclear cells were obtained prior to treatment, at the time of response, and at either disease progression or sustained remission. Samples at response were collected after a median of about 12 months of treatment, with a range of about 6 to 36 months. Every remission and progressive disease sample was obtained while ibrutinib was still being received by the patients. Responses were partial in roughly 24 patients and complete in 2; after median around 68 months follow-up, some 15 stayed in remission and approximately 12 progressed. Of the 86 participants in the trial, roughly 26 had longitudinal samples available.

What the time point label conveys for this sample: progressive disease on ibrutinib. For TCR beta library preparation, around 2 micrograms of genomic DNA were isolated from cryopreserved PBMCs. High-throughput TCR beta sequencing was performed on longitudinal blood samples from CLL patients receiving ibrutinib monotherapy. Patients were enrolled in a phase 2 open-label single-center ibrutinib monotherapy trial. The study at large found these results: At ibrutinib response clonality went up, during sustained remission it held steady, and at progression it dropped back toward baseline. At baseline, clonality was higher than in age-matched healthy donors and showed a strong correlation with circulating CD8+ T-cell counts. Lymph node repertoires were not examined, and the timing of sampling was not matched between patients in sustained remission and those whose disease progressed. Public clonotypes were rare and either shrank or stayed stable during treatment, and the rise in clonality at ibrutinib response reflected expansion of private clonotypes.

The V and J ends are trimmed by 3 bases and 4 bases, leaving 16 bases between them. The CDR3 holds 15 amino acids from the cysteine to the phenylalanine. CDR3 DNA only is kept here, 45 bases in frame from base 1. The germline V gene specifies MDHEN as CDR1 and SYDVKM as CDR2. The sequence was collected from a human donor with chronic lymphocytic leukemia. Specimen: PBMCs, collected at disease progression, from a patient treated with ibrutinib. The V and J segments used are TRBV28 and TRBJ2-7; the D region possibly corresponds to TRBD2 (7 bases align). At the DNA level, the sequence is TGTGCCAGCAGTTTCGGGGGGCAGACTATTTACGAGCAGTACTTC. Protein translation: CASSFGGQTIYEQYF.